Following are 18 T cell receptor beta chains from one sample sequenced in a study of cytomegalovirus exposure and HLA in healthy donors. Amplification used 60 Vbeta primers and 13 Jbeta primers. Method: immunoSEQ multiplex PCR; TCRdb's copy keeps in-frame clones and lacks some. Seen here are fewer than 250,000 clones, about 83% observed once, and the top ten hold 1.3%. Sequencing used PBMCs. The receptors shown here come from a human donor in good health.

In DNA form, the CDR3 reads TGCGCCAGCAGCCAATACAGGGATATGGACACCATATATTTT. This codes for CASSQYRDMDTIYF. This sequence joins TRBV4-3 and TRBJ1-3, with D tentatively TRBD1 (6 bases). The germline V gene encodes CDR1 LGHNA and CDR2 YSLEER. V shed 2 bases and J shed 8 bases, with 13 bases lying between them. The CDR3 is made up of 14 amino acids.

To note about this clone: In the same sample, other DNA sequences code for this CDR3. The chain is built from TRBV10-3 and TRBJ1-5; D is perhaps TRBD1 (6 bases). Per the germline V gene, CDR1 is ENHRY and CDR2 is SYGVKD. V was shortened by 0 bases and J by 5 bases, with 8 bases between the two germline ends. This CDR3 has 14 amino acids. The CDR3: CAISESGGDQPQHF. Here the CDR3 DNA reads TGTGCCATCAGTGAGTCAGGGGGGGATCAGCCCCAGCATTTT.

This clone showed up just once. The genes are TRBV6-9 and TRBJ2-1; 8 bases agree with TRBD2. Per the germline V gene, CDR1 is MNHGY and CDR2 is SVAAGI. This CDR3 is built from 16 residues. V gave up 10 bases and J gave up 4 bases; unmatched junction bases: 15. The CDR3 sequence is CANDTLKAGVYNEQFF. The DNA for the CDR3 is TGTGCCAATGACACCTTAAAAGCGGGAGTGTACAATGAGCAGTTCTTC.

The sample holds a few counts of this clone. CDR3 amino acids: CASSPRENIQYF. The CDR3 DNA follows: TGTGCCAGTAGTCCCCGGGAAAACATTCAGTACTTC. The chain joins TRBV19 to TRBJ2-4, with D hard to call. This CDR3 comprises 12 residues. Germline CDR1 reads LNHDA; CDR2 reads SQIVND (reference sequence). Trimming left V 5 bases short and J 5 bases short, with 7 bases between.

V gene TRBV18 combines with J gene TRBJ2-7; possible D gene TRBD1, 6 bases. Germline CDR1 is KGHSH and CDR2 is LQKENI. CDR3 length: 16 residues. The V end was cut by 4 bases, the J end by 6 bases, with 22 bases between. CDR3 DNA: TGTGCCAGCTCACTATCTACAGGGCCTGGGGTCTCCGAGCAGTACTTC. This encodes CASSLSTGPGVSEQYF.

The rearrangement links TRBV6-1 to TRBJ2-1; TRBD2 is a possible D gene (5 bases). Germline V gives CDR1 MNHNS, CDR2 SASEGT. Trimming stripped 6 bases from V and 0 bases from J, with 12 bases between. The CDR3 loop spans 15 amino acids. This CDR3 is CASSPSRGSYNEQFF. CDR3 sequence (DNA): TGTGCCAGCAGCCCGTCCCGGGGCTCCTACAATGAGCAGTTCTTC.

The DNA for the CDR3 is TGTGCCAGCAGTTATTCGTATAGCAATCAGCCCCAGCATTTT. Translation gives CASSYSYSNQPQHF. The genes are TRBV6-6 and TRBJ1-5; the D is unclear. The CDR3 contains 14 residues. V was trimmed by 3 bases and J by 0 bases, leaving 6 bases between them. Germline-derived CDR1 and CDR2 are MNHNY and SVGAGI (reference sequence).

The J gene is TRBJ2-5, the V gene TRBV23-1; the match to TRBD1 covers 7 bases. TRBV23-1 is filed as an ORF, its function uncertain. CDR3 length: 16 amino acids. The junction had 15 bases not matched to a gene; V was cut back by 6 bases and J by 5 bases. CDR3 in DNA: TGCGCCAGCAGACCTCACAGGGGCCCCTGGAAGGAGACCCAGTACTTC. Protein: CASRPHRGPWKETQYF.

This chain joins TRBV7-3 and TRBJ1-5, with TRBD1 as a possible D gene (6 bases). The CDR3 length is 14 residues. The V and J ends lost 4 bases and 6 bases respectively, with 13 bases between them. Germline V lookup: CDR1 SGHTA, CDR2 FQGTGA. The CDR3 region has the DNA TGTGCCAGCAGCTCTAGACAGGTCATTCAGCCCCAGCATTTT. Translating it yields CASSSRQVIQPQHF.

The V gene is TRBV28, the J gene TRBJ1-2, with D perhaps TRBD1 (6 bases). The germline V gene has CDR1 MDHEN and CDR2 SYDVKM. V lost 5 bases and J 7 bases, leaving 11 bases between the germline ends. CDR3 length equals 12 residues. In DNA, the CDR3 is TGTGCCAGCAGTCCCACAGGGAGTGGCTACACCTTC. Translating gives CASSPTGSGYTF.

The chain recombines TRBV13 with TRBJ2-7; 13 bases match TRBD2. V dropped 5 bases and J dropped 7; count of bases not matched to a gene: 14. Germline V gene data show CDR1 as PRHDT and CDR2 as FYEKMQ (reference sequence). This CDR3 is 17 amino acids long. The CDR3 region has the DNA TGTGCCAGCAGCGCGTTTGCCGGGACTAGCGGGACGGGGGAGCAGTACTTC. This sequence encodes CASSAFAGTSGTGEQYF.

V usage is TRBV18 and J usage is TRBJ1-1; TRBD1 aligns across 7 bases. J lost 4 bases, V lost 1 base, and 6 bases had no gene match. The CDR3 totals 15 residues. Germline-derived CDR1 and CDR2 are KGHSH and LQKENI. The CDR3 reads CASSPQRQGGTEAFF. Written as DNA, the CDR3 is TGTGCCAGCTCACCACAGCGGCAGGGGGGCACTGAAGCTTTCTTT. The whole variable domain, filled in from reference TRBV18 and TRBJ1-1, reads NAGVMQNPRHLVRRRGQEARLRCSPMKGHSHVYWYRQLPEEGLKFMVYLQKENIIDESGMPKERFSAEFPKEGPSILRIQQVVRGDSAAYFCASSPQRQGGTEAFFGQGTRLTVV.

V usage is TRBV2 and J usage is TRBJ2-7, with 9 bases fitting TRBD1. Germline V lookup: CDR1 SNHLY, CDR2 FYNNEI. The CDR3 consists of 13 residues. V was pared by 7 bases and J by 1 base, with 2 bases of the junction left unmatched. The CDR3 nucleotides are TGTGCCAGCAACGGACAGGGGTCCTACGAGCAGTACTTC. Translated, it gives CASNGQGSYEQYF.

The table lists this clone with a count of one. The chain uses TRBV19 and TRBJ1-5; unclear D gene. Between the trimmed V and J ends, which lost 9 bases and 0 bases, there was a span of 9 bases. The CDR3 consists of 13 residues. The germline V gene encodes CDR1 LNHDA and CDR2 SQIVND (reference sequence). The CDR3 here is CASTRSSNQPQHF. The CDR3 region has the DNA TGTGCCAGCACACGCTCTAGCAATCAGCCCCAGCATTTT.

The chain is built from TRBV2 and TRBJ2-5, with 9 bases that match TRBD1. This CDR3 has 14 residues. Per the germline V gene, CDR1 is SNHLY and CDR2 is FYNNEI. Trimming cost V 7 bases and J 5 bases; bases outside gene matches: 8. The CDR3 DNA reads TGTGCCAGCAACTTACAGGGGGCAGGGGAGACCCAGTACTTC. It codes for CASNLQGAGETQYF.

The chain combines TRBV5-1 with TRBJ2-7; maybe TRBD2 (6 bases). This CDR3 is 11 amino acids long. Looked up from germline, CDR1 is SGHRS and CDR2 is YFSETQ. V lost 6 bases, J lost 7 bases, and 11 bases lay in between. CDR3 region: CASTAEGEQYF. The CDR3 DNA reads as TGCGCCAGCACCGCGGAGGGGGAGCAGTACTTC. Full variable domain (remainder filled in from reference TRBV5-1 and TRBJ2-7): KAGVTQTPRYLIKTRGQQVTLSCSPISGHRSVSWYQQTPGQGLQFLFEYFSETQRNKGNFPGRFSGRQFSNSRSEMNVSTLELGDSALYLCASTAEGEQYFGPGTRLTVT.

Of note for this clone: Relative to the germline gene, one junction end is altered; a read error may explain this. The J gene is TRBJ2-7, the V gene TRBV2; weak D call: TRBD1 (6 bases). Germline V gives CDR1 SNHLY, CDR2 FYNNEI. The CDR3 extends over 14 amino acids. The CDR3 DNA sequence: TGTGCCAGCACAGACAGGCTAACTTCCTACGGGCAGTACTTC. Protein sequence: CASTDRLTSYGQYF. Using reference TRBV2 and TRBJ2-7 for the parts outside the CDR3, the full variable domain is EPEVTQTPSHQVTQMGQEVILRCVPISNHLYFYWYRQILGQKVEFLVSFYNNEISEKSEIFDDQFSVERPDGSNFTLKIRSTKLEDSAMYFCASTDRLTSYGQYFGPGTRLTVT.

J is TRBJ2-7 and V is TRBV21-1; TRBD1, as called in the table, went unchecked against the DNA. TRBV21-1 is assigned pseudogene status. The CDR3 loop spans 15 amino acids. The CDR3 loop reads CASSKVNRGIYEQYF. The CDR3 bases are TGTGCCAGCAGCAAAGTTAACAGGGGAATCTACGAGCAGTACTTC.